This TCR beta chain is from a study of T cell changes during pregnancy in multiple sclerosis. There are a few counts of this clone. Profiling relied on immunoSEQ multiplex PCR, and the TCRdb table lists in-frame clones only, not all of them. The table has almost 50,000 clones, about 91% seen once. J gave up 3 bases and V 6 bases, and 6 bases lay outside the gene matches. Germline V gene sequence: CDR1 LNHDA, CDR2 SQIVND (reference sequence). The CDR3 loop spans 14 amino acids. This sequence was found in a female donor with multiple sclerosis, enrolled in a pregnancy study. V usage is TRBV19 and J usage is TRBJ1-2, with 8 bases lining up with TRBD1. Specimen: CD8+ T cells from peripheral blood mononuclear cells, collected after pregnancy. CDR3 coding DNA: TGTGCCAGTAGAAAGGACAGGGATCACTATGGCTACACCTTC. It specifies CASRKDRDHYGYTF.